This section outlines one T cell receptor (beta chain) sequence together with its context. Its cognate antigen has yet to be identified. Per-base qualities were not stored, and no clone one base away is much larger. These data come from a study of T-cell reconstitution after alpha-beta-depleted transplantation in children (dated by TCRdb to the mid-2010s). Background for the entire study: The study quantitatively tracked T-cell immune reconstitution after TCRalphabeta/CD19-depleted allogeneic hematopoietic cell transplantation in children using TCR repertoire profiling.

A distance of 18 bases separates the germline ends of V and J, which lose 3 bases and 7 bases respectively. Measured from the cysteine to the phenylalanine, the CDR3 is 15 residues long. Kept here is only the CDR3 DNA, which spans 45 bases and is read in frame from base 1. As encoded in the germline V gene, CDR1 is SGHTA while CDR2 is FQGNSA. Receptor amplification or capture employed PCR. The sequencer listed for this sample is Illumina HiSeq 2500. TCR libraries were prepared with molecular barcoding, using unique molecular identifiers to normalize TCRbeta repertoire quantification. TCRdb ran its own pipeline on the public reads, namely fastp trimming at Q25 and MiXCR clone calling, and kept in-frame beta chains. Each CDR3 protein gets just one entry, which takes the most common genes and DNA from the rows behind it. For this sample the table gives nearly 400,000 distinct CDR3 sequences, of which roughly 21% were detected only once. The ten biggest clones cover approximately 3.9% of the sample.

The chain was built from TRBV7-2 and TRBJ1-2; the D gene is not confidently resolved. The material sequenced was PBMCs from the stem cell graft donor, taken from the stem cell graft. The receptor was isolated from a human donor who donated a stem cell graft to a child with acute myeloid leukemia. The CDR3: CASSFNRPAKGGYTF. The sequenced DNA is TGTGCCAGCAGCTTTAACAGACCGGCGAAGGGTGGCTACACCTTC.